This T cell receptor beta chain was captured in a study of radiation and T cells in renal cell carcinoma (dated by TCRdb to 2019 to 2021). Looking at the study overall: Samples came from a clinical trial, in which primary renal cell carcinomas received 15 Gy stereotactic body radiation therapy followed by nephrectomy 4 weeks later. In the 45 to 65 samples combined, roughly 4.4 million unique CDR3 nucleotide sequences were found, encoding about 2.7 million unique CDR3 amino acid sequences. TCR beta sequencing covered 50 to 55 samples in total, comprising some 25 tumors and 27 peripheral blood samples.

Following the manufacturer's recommendations, the immunoSEQ kit was used to generate TCR beta libraries from genomic DNA. To prepare the libraries, a first multiplex PCR with proprietary primers was run, followed by a second PCR that added unique barcodes, and a bead cleanup was done after each round. Each sample batch included a kit-provided positive control reaction and a negative control reaction. The final libraries were assessed on an Agilent 4200 TapeStation D1000 ScreenTape, pooled by volume, and quantified by qPCR. Sequencing was performed on an Illumina NextSeq500 using a MidOutput 150-cycle cartridge, with 156 Read1 cycles, 15 Index1 cycles, and the kit custom primers. The pooled library was loaded at about 1 pM with about 20% PhiX control spiked in. The original pipeline was this. Vendor-processed data were analyzed in R, with a clonotype defined as all T cells sharing the same CDR3 nucleotide sequence. For clone abundance analyses, frequencies were normalized to the 10,000 most abundant clones per sample. Public T cell clones, averaging fewer than five per sample, were removed before analysis. Tumor-enriched clonotypes and baseline blood-enriched clonotypes were defined as those with an abundance difference of at least 32-fold between compartments. A beta-binomial differential abundance model was used to identify clonotypes that were expanded or contracted between blood time points. The Baroni-Urbani and Buser coefficient was used to measure tumor-blood repertoire similarity, and groups were compared with two-tailed Wilcoxon tests in R. TCRdb retrieved this table from immuneACCESS and kept in-frame rearrangements only. Not all clones are present; in checked studies, unresolved V genes account for under half, and no reason is known for the remainder. V and J calls and clone size follow that table, whereas D and trimming were derived from the DNA. The sample records approximately 150,000 clones, 83% of which are singletons. Roughly a quarter of the sample rests with the top ten.

V is clipped by 0 bases and J by 2 bases, and the sequence between their germline boundaries is 8 bases long. The CDR3 contains 14 residues, cysteine and phenylalanine counted. The read is trimmed to its CDR3 DNA, 42 bases read in frame from base 1. Taken from the germline V gene, the CDR1 and CDR2 loops are LGHNA and YNFKEQ. Broader findings and caveats from the paper: Blood repertoire dynamics were not followed beyond 4 weeks after treatment. Effects of radiation dose or scheduling on the TCR repertoire could not be addressed with the single-armed trial design. Top tumor clonotypes rose in blood from baseline to 2 weeks post-radiation, then contracted by 4 weeks, suggesting transient expansion of tumor-resident clones. Because no pretreatment tumor biopsies were available, whether clonotypes were present in the tumor at baseline could not be determined.

The time point label, as the study defines it: baseline pretreatment blood. What the treatment or condition label conveys for this sample: 15 Gy SBRT to primary tumor, nephrectomy 4 weeks later. Serial peripheral blood from radiation-treated patients was sampled at baseline, 2 weeks and 4 weeks after SBRT to track tumor-enriched clonotypes. All patients had renal cell carcinoma with clear cell pathology. The QIAamp DNA Blood Mini Kit (Qiagen) was used to prepare genomic DNA for TCR sequencing. Only samples passing all quality control checks were included in the analyses. Remarks on this clone: Its cognate antigen has yet to be identified. No much larger clone exists at a distance of one base, and base qualities are not known.

The chain links TRBV4-2 with TRBJ2-7, with an unclear D gene assignment. The sequence was obtained from a woman aged 50 to 65 with renal cell carcinoma. Sequenced material: blood, taken from a patient whose treatment included radiotherapy and nephrectomy. DNA sequence: TGTGCCAGCAGCCAAGAGGCAAGTACCTACGAGCAGTACTTC. It translates to CASSQEASTYEQYF.